The 7 T cell receptor beta chains given below trace back to one sample, sequenced in a study of breast tumors, draining lymph nodes, adjacent tissues. TCRdb re-derived calls from the multiplex PCR reads in MiXCR, one entry per CDR3 protein. The table lists 150,000 to 200,000 distinct CDR3 sequences, approximately 30% of them singletons. Axillary draining lymph nodes of breast cancer patients supplied the node samples. Sequenced input: axillary lymph node tissue. The receptors come from a female donor with breast cancer. Some clones in this sample may be carry-over from other donors' samples.

In its sample, this clonotype was seen many times. The genes are TRBV15 and TRBJ2-3; tentative D call: TRBD2 (5 bases). V lost 0 bases to trimming and J lost 0 bases, with 7 bases between them. This CDR3 is built from 15 residues. The germline gives CDR1 LNHNV, CDR2 YYDKDF (reference sequence). CDR3 in DNA: TGTGCCACCAGCAGAGAACGAGGGAGCACAGATACGCAGTATTTT. Encoded protein: CATSRERGSTDTQYF. The full variable domain, its missing parts supplied by reference TRBV15 and TRBJ2-3, is DAMVIQNPRYQVTQFGKPVTLSCSQTLNHNVMYWYQQKSSQAPKLLFHYYDKDFNNEADTPDNFQSRRPNTSFCFLDIRSPGLGDTAMYLCATSRERGSTDTQYFGPGTRLTVL.

This clonotype was counted ten times or more. The V gene is TRBV14, the J gene TRBJ1-4, with D unclear. CDR1 and CDR2 from the germline V gene are SGHDN and FVKESK. The V end lost 1 base, the J end lost 1 base, and 10 bases lay between the germline ends. The CDR3 consists of 16 residues. The CDR3 DNA reads TGTGCCAGCAGCCAAGGAGGGCCCGGAACTAATGAAAAACTGTTTTTT. Its protein product is CASSQGGPGTNEKLFF.

This chain joins TRBV20-1 and TRBJ2-2, with TRBD1 as a possible D gene (5 bases). Germline V gives CDR1 DFQATT, CDR2 SNEGSKA (reference sequence). This CDR3 is built from 12 residues. For the CDR3, the DNA is TGCATCAGCCCGCAGGGAACCGGGGAGCTGTTTTTT. This gives the protein CISPQGTGELFF.

This clonotype was recorded at least ten times. The V and J genes are TRBV5-5 and TRBJ2-1; TRBD2 aligns across 9 bases. The CDR3 sequence is 15 residues long. V dropped 4 bases and J dropped 6; count of bases not matched to a gene: 8. The germline V gene has CDR1 SGHKS and CDR2 YYEKEE (reference sequence). CDR3 protein: CASSPQAGGPNEQFF. CDR3 sequence (DNA): TGTGCCAGCAGCCCACAGGCGGGAGGGCCCAATGAGCAGTTCTTC.

The rearrangement joins TRBV6-2 or TRBV6-3 to TRBJ2-1, with D perhaps given as TRBD1 or TRBD2 (5 bases each). CDR1 is MNHEY and CDR2 is SVGEGT in the germline V gene. This CDR3 has 16 residues. Trimming left V 5 bases short and J 5 bases short, with 19 bases between. DNA of the CDR3: TGTGCCAGCAGTCCCGGGACGCCCTTGCTGAACAATGAGCAGTTCTTC. Encoded protein: CASSPGTPLLNNEQFF.

About this clonotype itself: The junction shows a germline mismatch at one end, possibly a read error. V usage is TRBV14 and J usage is TRBJ2-4; 8 bases fit TRBD2. The CDR3 is 14 residues long. Germline V CDR1 and CDR2: SGHDN, FVKESK. CDR3 nucleotide sequence: TGTACCAGCAGTCCCGGGACTAGTGAAAACATTCAGTACTTC. Amino acids: CTSSPGTSENIQYF.

This clonotype came up a few times. This sequence may be a read error, since a much larger clone differs from it by one base. The chain carries TRBV12-5 and TRBJ1-2; TRBD1 is a possible D gene (5 bases). The ends were cut back, 3 bases at V and 4 bases at J, with 9 bases in the middle. The V gene's germline CDR1 is LGHNT and CDR2 FRNRAP. CDR3 length: 13 residues. The CDR3 is CASGFETAYGYTF. The CDR3 nucleotides read TGTGCTAGTGGTTTCGAGACAGCCTATGGCTACACCTTC.